This TCR beta chain came from a study of blood T cell repertoires in COVID-19. At the level of the study: Both acute and convalescent COVID-19 samples were obtained from the United States, Italy and Spain. From T cells, B-cell-depleted T cells, or PBMCs came the material, which was cDNA or gDNA.

With 5 bases removed from V and 3 bases from J, the gap between germline ends came to 14 bases. The CDR3 extends over 15 amino acids. The V gene's germline CDR1 is LNHDA and CDR2 SQIVND (reference sequence). Per the authors' pipeline: It was from reference gene primer amplification that nucleated cell counts were estimated. The table came from immunoSEQ multiplex PCR; TCRdb's copy has only in-frame clones and leaves some out. The DNA was the basis for D and trimming; V, J and clone size are from that table. Of over 250,000 clones detected, roughly 87% appear once; the ten largest clones hold about an eighth.

This receptor was obtained from a human donor in a cohort sampled during active COVID-19. The rearrangement joins TRBV19 to TRBJ2-1, with D uncertain. The sample comprised peripheral blood. The CDR3 here is CASSPRQRLYNEQFF. In DNA form, the CDR3 reads TGTGCCAGTAGTCCTCGCCAGAGGCTCTACAATGAGCAGTTCTTC.